A selection of T cell receptor beta chains follows, all from one sample in a study of T cell responses to AZD1222 COVID-19 vaccine. Generated by immunoSEQ multiplex PCR, the TCRdb table keeps only in-frame clones and is missing some. The profile covers 35,000 to 50,000 clones, with just under 80% appearing a single time and roughly 21% taken by the ten largest. The sample consisted of peripheral blood, taken 28 days after the second dose of the MenACWY control vaccine. These receptors were taken from an adult who received the MenACWY meningococcal vaccine as a control. The CDR3 runs from the conserved cysteine through the conserved F or W. D genes are given only for firm matches. Some rows mark clone size as missing; the rest say once, few, many or name a class of expanded clone.

clone_size j_call v_call d_call cdr3_nt cdr3_aa
- TRBJ1-1 TRBV13 - TGTGCCAGCAACCCTACAGGGAACACTGAAGCTTTCTTT CASNPTGNTEAFF
few TRBJ1-6 TRBV5-1 - TGCGCCAGCAGCTTTAACGCCTCCCCTGATTCACCCCTCCACTTT CASSFNASPDSPLHF
- TRBJ2-4 TRBV30 TRBD2 TGTGCCTGGAGTGTATTCAACCGGGAGGGTCCGGGAGTAGCCAAAAACATTCAGTACTTC CAWSVFNREGPGVAKNIQYF
- TRBJ1-1 TRBV2 - TGTGCCAGCCCCCAGGACGGACTGAACACTGAAGCTTTCTTT CASPQDGLNTEAFF
- TRBJ1-1 TRBV29-1 TRBD1 TGCAGCGTCGCCAGGCCCCTCGGGACAGGGGAGGAGGGCACTGAAGCTTTCTTT CSVARPLGTGEEGTEAFF
- TRBJ1-1 TRBV9 TRBD1 TGTGCCAGCAGCCCCCGGACAGGGTCGGGCACTGAAGCTTTCTTT CASSPRTGSGTEAFF
once TRBJ2-1 TRBV27 TRBD2 TGTGCCAGCAGTCTACTAGCGGGGGGGAGCGATGAGCAGTTCTTC CASSLLAGGSDEQFF
- TRBJ1-2 TRBV14 - TGTGCCAGCAGCCAAAATAGAGGGATCAGGTCCTATGGCTACACCTTC CASSQNRGIRSYGYTF
once TRBJ2-5 TRBV19 TRBD2 TGTGCCAGTAGTATAGCGGGGGGGGAAGAGACCCAGTACTTC CASSIAGGEETQYF
- TRBJ1-4 TRBV11-2 - TGTGCCAGCAGCTTGGAAGGGCATGATAATGAAAAACTGTTTTTT CASSLEGHDNEKLFF
once TRBJ1-3 TRBV10-3 TRBD1 TGTGCCATCAGCGCGACAGGGTCTGGAAACACCATATATTTT CAISATGSGNTIYF
- TRBJ1-6 TRBV5-6 TRBD1 TGTGCCAGCAGCTCACGAGACAGGGGTGGTAATTCACCCCTCCACTTT CASSSRDRGGNSPLHF
- TRBJ2-2 TRBV14 TRBD2 TGTGCCAGCAGCCAGGCTCAACTACTAGCGGGGGCGACCGGGGAGCTGTTTTTT CASSQAQLLAGATGELFF
once TRBJ1-2 TRBV30 - TGTGCCTGGAGTGACGACATACTCAATATTTATGGCTACACCTTC CAWSDDILNIYGYTF
- TRBJ1-4 TRBV25-1 - TGTGCCAGCAGTGAAAGGGGACACCTTAATGAAAAACTGTTTTTT CASSERGHLNEKLFF
once TRBJ2-5 TRBV20-1 - TGCAGTGCTTGTGGAGGGCGACAAGAGACCCAGTACTTC CSACGGRQETQYF
- TRBJ2-1 TRBV12-3/TRBV12-4 - TGTGCCAGCAGTACCACCGGAGGGAATGAGCAGTTCTTC CASSTTGGNEQFF
once TRBJ2-2 TRBV7-6 - TGTGCCAGCAGCGCCTCCCAAACCGGGGAGCTGTTTTTT CASSASQTGELFF
- TRBJ1-2 TRBV3-1/TRBV3-2 - TGTGCCAGCAGCCAACGGGGACGTATCTATGGCTACACCTTC CASSQRGRIYGYTF
- TRBJ2-5 TRBV2 - TGTGCCAGCAGTGAAGGTAACTTCCGCGGAGGAGAGACCCAGTACTTC CASSEGNFRGGETQYF
few TRBJ1-5 TRBV6-5 - TGTGCCAGCAGCCCCGCGGGGGGCAATCAGCCCCAGCATTTT CASSPAGGNQPQHF
- TRBJ1-2 TRBV5-1 TRBD1 TGCGCCAGCAGGCTGGGACAGAACAATGGCTACACCTTC CASRLGQNNGYTF